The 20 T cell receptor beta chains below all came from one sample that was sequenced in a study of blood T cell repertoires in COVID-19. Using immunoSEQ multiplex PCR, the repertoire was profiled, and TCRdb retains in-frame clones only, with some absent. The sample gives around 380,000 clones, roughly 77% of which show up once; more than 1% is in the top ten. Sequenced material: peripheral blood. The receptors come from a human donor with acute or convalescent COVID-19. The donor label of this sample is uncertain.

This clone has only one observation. The CDR3 DNA reads TGTGCCAGTAGCCATGGACTAGCGGGATTCACCGGGGAGCTGTTTTTT. Amino acids: CASSHGLAGFTGELFF. The J gene is TRBJ2-2, the V gene TRBV19; 12 nucleotides match TRBD2. V lost 6 bases, J lost 4 bases, and 6 bases stayed unmatched. CDR1 and CDR2 from the germline V gene are LNHDA and SQIVND (reference sequence). This CDR3 comprises 16 residues.

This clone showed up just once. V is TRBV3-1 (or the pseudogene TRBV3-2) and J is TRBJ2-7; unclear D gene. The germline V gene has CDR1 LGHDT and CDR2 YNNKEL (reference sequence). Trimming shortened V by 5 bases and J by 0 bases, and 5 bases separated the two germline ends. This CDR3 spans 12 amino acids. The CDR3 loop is CASSYSSYEQYF. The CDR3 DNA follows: TGTGCCAGCAGCTACAGCTCCTACGAGCAGTACTTC.

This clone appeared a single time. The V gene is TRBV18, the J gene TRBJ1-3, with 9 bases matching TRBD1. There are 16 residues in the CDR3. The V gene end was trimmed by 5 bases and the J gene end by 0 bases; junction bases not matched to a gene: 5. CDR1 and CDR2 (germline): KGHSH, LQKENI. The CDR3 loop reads CASSETGGHSGNTIYF. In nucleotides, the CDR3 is TGTGCCAGCTCAGAAACAGGGGGCCACTCTGGAAACACCATATATTTT. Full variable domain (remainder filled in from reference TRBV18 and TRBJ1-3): NAGVMQNPRHLVRRRGQEARLRCSPMKGHSHVYWYRQLPEEGLKFMVYLQKENIIDESGMPKERFSAEFPKEGPSILRIQQVVRGDSAAYFCASSETGGHSGNTIYFGEGSWLTVV.

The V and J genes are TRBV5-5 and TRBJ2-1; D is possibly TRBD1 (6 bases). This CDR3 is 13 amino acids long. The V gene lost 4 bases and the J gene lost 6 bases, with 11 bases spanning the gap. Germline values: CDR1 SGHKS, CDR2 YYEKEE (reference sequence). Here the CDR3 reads CASSPLGGNEQFF. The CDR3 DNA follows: TGTGCCAGCAGCCCGTTAGGGGGCAATGAGCAGTTCTTC.

CDR3 sequence (DNA): TGCGCCAGCGGCGAAAGGGGACAGGGACTAGATACGCAGTATTTT. Amino acids: CASGERGQGLDTQYF. The chain joins TRBV5-1 to TRBJ2-3, with 9 bases aligning to TRBD1. Germline V gives CDR1 SGHRS, CDR2 YFSETQ. Trimming removed 7 bases from V and 5 bases from J; junction bases left unmatched: 11. The CDR3 consists of 15 residues.

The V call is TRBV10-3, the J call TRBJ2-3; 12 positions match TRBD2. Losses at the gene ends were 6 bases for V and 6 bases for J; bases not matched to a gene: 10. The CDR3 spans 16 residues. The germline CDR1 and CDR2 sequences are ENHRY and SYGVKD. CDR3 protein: CAIRQTSGGGGDTQYF. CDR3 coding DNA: TGTGCCATCAGGCAGACTAGCGGGGGCGGCGGGGATACGCAGTATTTT.

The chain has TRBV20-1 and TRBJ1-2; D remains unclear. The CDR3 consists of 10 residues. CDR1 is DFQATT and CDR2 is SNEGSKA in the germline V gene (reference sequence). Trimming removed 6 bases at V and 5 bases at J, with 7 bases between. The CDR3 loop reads CSALDYGYTF. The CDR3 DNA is TGCAGTGCCTTAGATTATGGCTACACCTTC.

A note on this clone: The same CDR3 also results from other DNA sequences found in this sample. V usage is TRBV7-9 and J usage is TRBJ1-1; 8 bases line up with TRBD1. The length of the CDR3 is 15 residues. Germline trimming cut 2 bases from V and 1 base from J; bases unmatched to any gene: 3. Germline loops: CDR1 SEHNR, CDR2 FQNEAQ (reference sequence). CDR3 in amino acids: CASSLTGTGNTEAFF. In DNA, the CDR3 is TGTGCCAGCAGCTTAACCGGGACAGGGAACACTGAAGCTTTCTTT.

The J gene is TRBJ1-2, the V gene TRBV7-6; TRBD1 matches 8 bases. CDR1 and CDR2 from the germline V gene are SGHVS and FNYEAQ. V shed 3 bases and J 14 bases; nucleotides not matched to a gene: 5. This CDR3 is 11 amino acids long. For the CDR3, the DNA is TGTGCCAGCAGCTTCGGACAGGGTTTGACCTTC. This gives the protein CASSFGQGLTF.

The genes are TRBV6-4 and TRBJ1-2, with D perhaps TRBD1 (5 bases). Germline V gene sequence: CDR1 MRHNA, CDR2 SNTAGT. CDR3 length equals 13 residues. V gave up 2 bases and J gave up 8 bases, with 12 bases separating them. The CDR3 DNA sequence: TGTGCCAGCAGTGACGGAGGGGCCAGCGGCTACACCTTC. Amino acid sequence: CASSDGGASGYTF.

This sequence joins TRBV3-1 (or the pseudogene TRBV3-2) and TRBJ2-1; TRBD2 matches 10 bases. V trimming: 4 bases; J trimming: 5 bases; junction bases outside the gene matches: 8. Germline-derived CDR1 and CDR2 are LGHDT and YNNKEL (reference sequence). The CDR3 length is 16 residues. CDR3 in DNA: TGTGCCAGCAGCCCTATACAGCGGGGGGGTAACAATGAGCAGTTCTTC. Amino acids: CASSPIQRGGNNEQFF.

The CDR3 DNA sequence: TGTGCCAGTAGTCGGCGGGGGGCGAATCCGGAGCAGTTCTTC. This codes for CASSRRGANPEQFF. This chain uses TRBV19 with TRBJ2-1; TRBD2 matches at 8 bases. The V segment lost 5 bases and the J segment 10 bases; nucleotides outside the gene matches: 10. This CDR3 region has 14 residues. Per the germline V gene, CDR1 is LNHDA and CDR2 is SQIVND (reference sequence).

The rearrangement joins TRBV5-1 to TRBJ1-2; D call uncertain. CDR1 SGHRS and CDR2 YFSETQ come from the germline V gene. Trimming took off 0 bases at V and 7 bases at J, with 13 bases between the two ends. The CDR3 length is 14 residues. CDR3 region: CASSLGRGIGGYTF. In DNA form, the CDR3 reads TGCGCCAGCAGCTTGGGCAGAGGTATTGGTGGCTACACCTTC.

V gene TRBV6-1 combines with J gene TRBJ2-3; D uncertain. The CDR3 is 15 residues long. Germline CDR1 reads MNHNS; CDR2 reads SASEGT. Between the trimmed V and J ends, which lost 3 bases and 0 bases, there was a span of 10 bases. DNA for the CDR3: TGTGCCAGCAGTGACACTGCCGCTAGCACAGATACGCAGTATTTT. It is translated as CASSDTAASTDTQYF.

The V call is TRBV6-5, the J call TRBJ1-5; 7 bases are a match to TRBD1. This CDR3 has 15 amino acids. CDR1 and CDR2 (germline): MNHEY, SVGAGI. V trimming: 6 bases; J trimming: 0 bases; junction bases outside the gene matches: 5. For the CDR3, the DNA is TGTGCCAGCAGGCGGGACAGTAATAGCAATCAGCCCCAGCATTTT. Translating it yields CASRRDSNSNQPQHF.

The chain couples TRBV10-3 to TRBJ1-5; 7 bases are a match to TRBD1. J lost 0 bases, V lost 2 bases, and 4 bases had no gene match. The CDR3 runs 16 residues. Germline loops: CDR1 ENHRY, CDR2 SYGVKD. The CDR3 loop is CAISEGTAYSNQPQHF. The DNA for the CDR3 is TGTGCCATCAGTGAGGGGACAGCCTATAGCAATCAGCCCCAGCATTTT.

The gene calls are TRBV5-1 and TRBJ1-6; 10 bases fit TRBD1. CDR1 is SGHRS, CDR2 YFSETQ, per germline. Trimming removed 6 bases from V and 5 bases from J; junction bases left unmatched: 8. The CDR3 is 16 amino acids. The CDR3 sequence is CASKSGDRGNNSPLHF. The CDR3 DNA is TGCGCCAGCAAATCGGGGGACAGGGGAAATAATTCACCCCTCCACTTT.

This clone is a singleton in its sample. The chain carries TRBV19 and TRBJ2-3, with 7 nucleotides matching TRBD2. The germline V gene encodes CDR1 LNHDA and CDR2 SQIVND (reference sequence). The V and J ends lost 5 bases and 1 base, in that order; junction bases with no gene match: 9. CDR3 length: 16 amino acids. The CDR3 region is CASSFRGRGGTDTQYF. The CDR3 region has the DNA TGTGCCAGTAGTTTCAGAGGGAGGGGAGGCACAGATACGCAGTATTTT.

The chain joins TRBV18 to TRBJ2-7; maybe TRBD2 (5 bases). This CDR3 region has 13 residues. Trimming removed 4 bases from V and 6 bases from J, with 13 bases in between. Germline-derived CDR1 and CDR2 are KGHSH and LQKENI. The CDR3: CASSLWTEFEQYF. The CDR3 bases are TGTGCCAGCTCACTCTGGACTGAATTCGAGCAGTACTTC.

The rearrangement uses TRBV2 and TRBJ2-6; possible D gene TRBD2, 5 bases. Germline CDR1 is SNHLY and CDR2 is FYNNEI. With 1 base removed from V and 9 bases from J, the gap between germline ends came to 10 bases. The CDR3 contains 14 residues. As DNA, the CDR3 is TGTGCCAGCAGTGAAGGAGGGTCTAACAACGTCCTGACTTTC. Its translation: CASSEGGSNNVLTF.